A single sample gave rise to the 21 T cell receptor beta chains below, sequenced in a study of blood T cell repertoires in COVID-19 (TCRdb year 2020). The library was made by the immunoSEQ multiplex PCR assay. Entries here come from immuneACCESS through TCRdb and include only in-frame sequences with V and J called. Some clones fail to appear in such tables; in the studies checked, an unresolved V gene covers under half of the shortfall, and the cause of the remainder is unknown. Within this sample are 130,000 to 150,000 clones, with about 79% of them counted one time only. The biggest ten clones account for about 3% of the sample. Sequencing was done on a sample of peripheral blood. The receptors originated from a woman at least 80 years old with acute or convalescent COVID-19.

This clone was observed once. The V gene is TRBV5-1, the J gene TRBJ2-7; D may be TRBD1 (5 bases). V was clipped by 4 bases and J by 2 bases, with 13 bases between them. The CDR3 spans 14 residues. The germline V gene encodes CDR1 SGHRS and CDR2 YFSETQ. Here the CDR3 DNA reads TGCGCCAGCAGCGTAACAGGTCCTCCCTACGAGCAGTACTTC. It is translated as CASSVTGPPYEQYF.

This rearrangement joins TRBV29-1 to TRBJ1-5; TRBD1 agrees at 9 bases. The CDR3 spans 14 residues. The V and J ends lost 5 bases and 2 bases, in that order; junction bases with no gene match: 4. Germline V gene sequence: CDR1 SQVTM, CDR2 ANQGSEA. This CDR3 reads CSVIWTGGNQPQHF. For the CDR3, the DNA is TGCAGCGTTATCTGGACAGGGGGCAATCAGCCCCAGCATTTT.

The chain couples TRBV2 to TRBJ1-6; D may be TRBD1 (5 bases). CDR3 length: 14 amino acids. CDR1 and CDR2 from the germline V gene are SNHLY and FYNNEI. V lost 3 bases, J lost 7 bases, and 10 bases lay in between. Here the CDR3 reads CASSEGRVNSPLHF. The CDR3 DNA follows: TGTGCCAGCAGTGAGGGCAGGGTAAATTCACCCCTCCACTTT.

The CDR3 region is CATGGTGRYEQYF. The CDR3, as DNA: TGTGCCACCGGGGGGACAGGGAGATACGAGCAGTACTTC. The chain carries TRBV7-2 and TRBJ2-7; 9 bases map to TRBD1. Germline-derived CDR1 and CDR2 are SGHTA and FQGNSA. Unmatched junction bases numbered 8, after V lost 10 bases and J lost 4 bases. The CDR3 extends over 13 amino acids. Full variable domain (remainder filled in from reference TRBV7-2 and TRBJ2-7): GAGVSQSPSNKVTEKGKDVELRCDPISGHTALYWYRQSLGQGLEFLIYFQGNSAPDKSGLPSDRFSAERTGGSVSTLTIQRTQQEDSAVYLCATGGTGRYEQYFGPGTRLTVT.

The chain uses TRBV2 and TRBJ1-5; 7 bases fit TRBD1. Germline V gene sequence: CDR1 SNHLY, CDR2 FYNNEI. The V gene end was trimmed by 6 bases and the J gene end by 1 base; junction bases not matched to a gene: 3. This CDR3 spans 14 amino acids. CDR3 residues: CASRDRPSNQPQHF. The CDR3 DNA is TGTGCCAGCAGGGACAGGCCGAGCAATCAGCCCCAGCATTTT. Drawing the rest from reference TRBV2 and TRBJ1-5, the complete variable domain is EPEVTQTPSHQVTQMGQEVILRCVPISNHLYFYWYRQILGQKVEFLVSFYNNEISEKSEIFDDQFSVERPDGSNFTLKIRSTKLEDSAMYFCASRDRPSNQPQHFGDGTRLSIL.

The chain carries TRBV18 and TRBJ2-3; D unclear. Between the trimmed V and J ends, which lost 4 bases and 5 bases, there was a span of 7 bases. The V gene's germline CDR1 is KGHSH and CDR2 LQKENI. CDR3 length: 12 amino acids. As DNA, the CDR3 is TGTGCCAGCTCACTTTCGGGAGATACGCAGTATTTT. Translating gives CASSLSGDTQYF.

CDR3 sequence reads: CASSQSFIFRARDSGANVLTF. The CDR3 DNA sequence: TGTGCCAGCAGCCAAAGTTTTATCTTCAGGGCGCGGGACTCTGGGGCCAACGTCCTGACTTTC. This chain links TRBV4-2 with TRBJ2-6, with D perhaps TRBD2 (6 bases). The germline gives CDR1 LGHNA, CDR2 YNFKEQ. The ends were cut back, 2 bases at V and 0 bases at J, with 23 bases in the middle. The CDR3 runs 21 residues.

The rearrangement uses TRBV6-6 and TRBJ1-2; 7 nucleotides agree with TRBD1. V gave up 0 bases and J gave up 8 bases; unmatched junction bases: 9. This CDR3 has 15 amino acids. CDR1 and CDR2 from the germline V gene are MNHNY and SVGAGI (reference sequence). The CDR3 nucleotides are TGTGCCAGCAGTTACTCGTGGGACAGCCCTAGAGGCTACACCTTC. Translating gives CASSYSWDSPRGYTF.

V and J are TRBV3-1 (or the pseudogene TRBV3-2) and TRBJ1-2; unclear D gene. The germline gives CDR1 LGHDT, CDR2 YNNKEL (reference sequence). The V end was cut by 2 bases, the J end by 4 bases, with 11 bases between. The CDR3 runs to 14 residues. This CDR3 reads CASSQQGGGYGYTF. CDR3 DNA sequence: TGTGCCAGCAGCCAACAAGGAGGAGGCTATGGCTACACCTTC.

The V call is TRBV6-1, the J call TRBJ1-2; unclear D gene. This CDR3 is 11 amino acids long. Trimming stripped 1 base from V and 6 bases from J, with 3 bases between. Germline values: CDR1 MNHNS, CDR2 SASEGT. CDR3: CASSEGDGYTF. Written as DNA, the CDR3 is TGTGCCAGCAGTGAAGGAGATGGCTACACCTTC.

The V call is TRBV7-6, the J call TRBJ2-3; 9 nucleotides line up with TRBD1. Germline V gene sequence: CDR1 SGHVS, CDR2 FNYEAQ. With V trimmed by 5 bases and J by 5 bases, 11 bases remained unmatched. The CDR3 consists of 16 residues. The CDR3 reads CASSLPPGQGLDTQYF. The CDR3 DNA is TGTGCCAGCAGCCTCCCTCCGGGACAGGGTTTAGATACGCAGTATTTT.

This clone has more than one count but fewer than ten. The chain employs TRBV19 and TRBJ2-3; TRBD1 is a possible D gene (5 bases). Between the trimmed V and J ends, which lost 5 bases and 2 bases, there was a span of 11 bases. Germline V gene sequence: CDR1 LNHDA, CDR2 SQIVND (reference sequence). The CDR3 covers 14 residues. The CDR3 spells CASSPRQNTDTQYF. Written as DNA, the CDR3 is TGTGCCAGTAGTCCCAGACAGAACACAGATACGCAGTATTTT.

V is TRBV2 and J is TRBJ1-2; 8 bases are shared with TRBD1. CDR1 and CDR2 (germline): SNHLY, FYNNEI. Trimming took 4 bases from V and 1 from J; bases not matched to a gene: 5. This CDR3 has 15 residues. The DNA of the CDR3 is TGTGCCAGCAGTGGACAGGGGACCTTTAACTATGGCTACACCTTC. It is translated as CASSGQGTFNYGYTF.

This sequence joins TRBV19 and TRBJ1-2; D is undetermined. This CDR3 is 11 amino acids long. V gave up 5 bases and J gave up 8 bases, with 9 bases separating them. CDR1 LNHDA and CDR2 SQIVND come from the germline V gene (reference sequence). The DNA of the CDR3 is TGTGCCAGTAGTCGGAGAGGCGGCTACACCTTC. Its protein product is CASSRRGGYTF.

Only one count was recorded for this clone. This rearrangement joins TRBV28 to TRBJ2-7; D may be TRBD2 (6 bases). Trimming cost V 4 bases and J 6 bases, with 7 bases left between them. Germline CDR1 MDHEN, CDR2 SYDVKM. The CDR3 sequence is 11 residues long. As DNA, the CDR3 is TGTGCCAGCAGTTGGCGGGGCGAGCAGTACTTC. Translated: CASSWRGEQYF.

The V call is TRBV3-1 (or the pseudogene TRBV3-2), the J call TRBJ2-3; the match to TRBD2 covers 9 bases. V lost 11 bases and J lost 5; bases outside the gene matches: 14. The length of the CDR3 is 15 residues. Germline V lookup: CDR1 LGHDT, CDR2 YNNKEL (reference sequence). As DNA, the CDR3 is TGTGCCTGCTGGGGGTGGCGGGGGGGACAAGATACGCAGTATTTT. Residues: CACWGWRGGQDTQYF.

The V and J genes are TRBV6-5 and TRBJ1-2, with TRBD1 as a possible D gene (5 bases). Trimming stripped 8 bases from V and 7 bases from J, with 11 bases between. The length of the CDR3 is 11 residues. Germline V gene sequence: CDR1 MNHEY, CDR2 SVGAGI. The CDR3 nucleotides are TGTGCCAGCTCAGCCCAGGGTGGCTACACCTTC. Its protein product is CASSAQGGYTF.

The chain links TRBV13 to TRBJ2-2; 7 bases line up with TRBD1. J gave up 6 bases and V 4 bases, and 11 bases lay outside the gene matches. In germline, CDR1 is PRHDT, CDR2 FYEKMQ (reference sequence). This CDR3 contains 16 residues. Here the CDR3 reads CASSSSDRVASGELFF. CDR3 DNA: TGTGCCAGCAGCTCTTCCGACAGGGTAGCGTCCGGGGAGCTGTTTTTT.

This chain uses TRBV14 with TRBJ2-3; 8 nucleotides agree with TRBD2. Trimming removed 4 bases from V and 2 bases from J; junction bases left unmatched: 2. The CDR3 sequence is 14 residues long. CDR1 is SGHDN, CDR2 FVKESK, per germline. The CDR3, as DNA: TGTGCCAGCAGCCGACTAGCGTCCACAGATACGCAGTATTTT. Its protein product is CASSRLASTDTQYF.

CDR3 loop: CASSWDRVPRGYTF. In DNA form, the CDR3 reads TGTGCCAGCAGCTGGGACAGGGTACCTCGTGGCTACACCTTC. J is TRBJ1-2 and V is TRBV6-5; 9 bases fit TRBD1. Germline CDR1 is MNHEY and CDR2 is SVGAGI. The CDR3 runs to 14 residues. V trimming: 6 bases; J trimming: 7 bases; junction bases outside the gene matches: 9.

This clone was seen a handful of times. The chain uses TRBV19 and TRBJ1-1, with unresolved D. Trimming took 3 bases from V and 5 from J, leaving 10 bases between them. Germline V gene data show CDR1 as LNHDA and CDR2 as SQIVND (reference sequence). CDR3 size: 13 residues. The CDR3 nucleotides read TGTGCCAGTAGTATTGGAGGGCTAACTGAAGCTTTCTTT. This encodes CASSIGGLTEAFF.